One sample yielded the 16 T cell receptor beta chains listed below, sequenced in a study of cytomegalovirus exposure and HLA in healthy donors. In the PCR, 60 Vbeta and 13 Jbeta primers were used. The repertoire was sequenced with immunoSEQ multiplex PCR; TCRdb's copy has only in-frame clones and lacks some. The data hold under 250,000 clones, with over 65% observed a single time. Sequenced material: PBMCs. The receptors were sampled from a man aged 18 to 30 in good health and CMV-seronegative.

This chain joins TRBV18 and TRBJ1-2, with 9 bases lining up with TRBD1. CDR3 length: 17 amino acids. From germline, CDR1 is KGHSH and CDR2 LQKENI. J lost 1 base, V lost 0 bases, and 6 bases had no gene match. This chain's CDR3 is CASSPPGWDRVNYGYTF. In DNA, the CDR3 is TGTGCCAGCTCACCACCGGGTTGGGACAGGGTTAACTATGGCTACACCTTC.

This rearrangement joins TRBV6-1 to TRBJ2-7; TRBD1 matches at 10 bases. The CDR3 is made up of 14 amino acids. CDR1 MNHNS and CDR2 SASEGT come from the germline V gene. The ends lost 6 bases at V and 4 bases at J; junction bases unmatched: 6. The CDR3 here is CASRGQGSRYEQYF. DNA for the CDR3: TGTGCCAGCAGGGGACAGGGGAGTAGGTACGAGCAGTACTTC.

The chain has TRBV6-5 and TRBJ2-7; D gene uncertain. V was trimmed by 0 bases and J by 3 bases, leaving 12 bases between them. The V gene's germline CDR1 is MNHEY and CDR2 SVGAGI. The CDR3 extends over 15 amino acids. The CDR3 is CASSYSIALDYEQYF. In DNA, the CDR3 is TGTGCCAGCAGTTACTCGATTGCCCTAGACTACGAGCAGTACTTC.

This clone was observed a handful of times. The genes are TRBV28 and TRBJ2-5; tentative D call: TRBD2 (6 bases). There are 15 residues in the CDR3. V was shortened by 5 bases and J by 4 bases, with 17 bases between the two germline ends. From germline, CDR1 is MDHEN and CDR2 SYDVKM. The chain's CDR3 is CASSHPRGGAETQYF. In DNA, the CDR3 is TGTGCCAGCAGTCACCCCCGGGGCGGGGCAGAGACCCAGTACTTC. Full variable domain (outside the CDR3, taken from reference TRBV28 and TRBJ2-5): DVKVTQSSRYLVKRTGEKVFLECVQDMDHENMFWYRQDPGLGLRLIYFSYDVKMKEKGDIPEGYSVSREKKERFSLILESASTNQTSMYLCASSHPRGGAETQYFGPGTRLLVL.

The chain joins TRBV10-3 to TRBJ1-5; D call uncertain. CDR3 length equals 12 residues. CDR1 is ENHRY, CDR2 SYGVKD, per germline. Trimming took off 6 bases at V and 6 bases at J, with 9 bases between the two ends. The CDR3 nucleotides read TGTGCCATCAGCCCAGGAGGTCAGCCCCAGCATTTT. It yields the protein CAISPGGQPQHF.

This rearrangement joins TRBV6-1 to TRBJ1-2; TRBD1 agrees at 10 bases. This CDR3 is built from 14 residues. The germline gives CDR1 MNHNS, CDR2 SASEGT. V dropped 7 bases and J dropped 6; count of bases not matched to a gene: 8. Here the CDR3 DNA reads TGTGCCAGCACCTTGGACAGGGGGATCGATGGCTACACCTTC. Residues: CASTLDRGIDGYTF.

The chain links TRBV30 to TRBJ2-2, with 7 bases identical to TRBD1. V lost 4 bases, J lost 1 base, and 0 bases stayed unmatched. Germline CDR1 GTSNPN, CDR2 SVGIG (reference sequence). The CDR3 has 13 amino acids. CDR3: CAWNRGNTGELFF. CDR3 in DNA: TGTGCCTGGAACAGGGGGAACACCGGGGAGCTGTTTTTT. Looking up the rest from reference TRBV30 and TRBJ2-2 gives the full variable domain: SQTIHQWPATLVQPVGSPLSLECTVEGTSNPNLYWYRQAAGRGLQLLFYSVGIGQISSEVPQNLSASRPQDRQFILSSKKLLLSDSGFYLCAWNRGNTGELFFGEGSRLTVL.

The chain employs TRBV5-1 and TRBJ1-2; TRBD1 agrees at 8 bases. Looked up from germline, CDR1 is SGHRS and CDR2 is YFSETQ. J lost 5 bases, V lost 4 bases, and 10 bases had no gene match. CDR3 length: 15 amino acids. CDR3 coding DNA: TGCGCCAGCAGCCCGAGCTACAGGGGGTTGTATGGCTACACCTTC. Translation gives CASSPSYRGLYGYTF.

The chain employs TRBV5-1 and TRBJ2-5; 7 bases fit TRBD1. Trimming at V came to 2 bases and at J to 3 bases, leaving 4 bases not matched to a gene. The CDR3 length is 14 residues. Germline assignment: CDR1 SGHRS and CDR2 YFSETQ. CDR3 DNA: TGCGCCAGCAGCTTCGCCGACAGGGAAGAGACCCAGTACTTC. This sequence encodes CASSFADREETQYF.

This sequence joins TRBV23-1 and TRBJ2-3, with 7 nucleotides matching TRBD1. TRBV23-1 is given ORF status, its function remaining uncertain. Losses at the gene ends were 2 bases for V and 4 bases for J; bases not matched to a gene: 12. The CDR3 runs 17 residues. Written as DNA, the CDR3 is TGCGCCAGCAGTCAACCTCAGAACCTAGGGGGCTCAGATACGCAGTATTTT. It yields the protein CASSQPQNLGGSDTQYF.

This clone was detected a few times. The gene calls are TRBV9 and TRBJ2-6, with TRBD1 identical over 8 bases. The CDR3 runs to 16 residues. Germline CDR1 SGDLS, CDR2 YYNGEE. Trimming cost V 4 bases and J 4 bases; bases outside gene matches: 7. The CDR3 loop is CASSSRTGLGANVLTF. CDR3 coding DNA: TGTGCCAGCAGCTCAAGGACAGGGCTGGGGGCCAACGTCCTGACTTTC.

The DNA of the CDR3 is TGTGCCAGCAGTCCGAAGACGGGACTAGCGGGAGGGCCACAGTTCTTC. Protein product: CASSPKTGLAGGPQFF. This rearrangement joins TRBV7-9 to TRBJ2-1; 16 nucleotides match TRBD2. Germline CDR1 is SEHNR and CDR2 is FQNEAQ (reference sequence). CDR3 length: 16 residues. With 6 bases clipped from V and 13 bases from J, the junction kept 12 bases outside the gene matches.

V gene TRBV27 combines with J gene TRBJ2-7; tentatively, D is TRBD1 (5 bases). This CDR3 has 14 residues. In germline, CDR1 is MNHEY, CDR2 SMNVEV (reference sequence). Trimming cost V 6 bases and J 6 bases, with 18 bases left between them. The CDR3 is CASSLGQGRGEQYF. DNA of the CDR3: TGTGCCAGCAGCCTAGGCCAGGGAAGGGGCGAGCAGTACTTC.

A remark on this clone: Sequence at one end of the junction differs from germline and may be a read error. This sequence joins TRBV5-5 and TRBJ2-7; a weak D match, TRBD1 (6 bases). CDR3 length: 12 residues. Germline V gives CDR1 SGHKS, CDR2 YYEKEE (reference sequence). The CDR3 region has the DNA TGTGCCAGCAGCTTAGGACAGCCGTCCTGGAACTTC. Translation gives CASSLGQPSWNF.

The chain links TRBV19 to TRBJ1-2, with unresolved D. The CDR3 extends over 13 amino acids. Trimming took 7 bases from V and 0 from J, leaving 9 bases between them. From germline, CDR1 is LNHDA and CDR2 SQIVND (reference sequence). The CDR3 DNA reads TGTGCCAGTAAAAGCTTGGCTAACTATGGCTACACCTTC. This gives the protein CASKSLANYGYTF.

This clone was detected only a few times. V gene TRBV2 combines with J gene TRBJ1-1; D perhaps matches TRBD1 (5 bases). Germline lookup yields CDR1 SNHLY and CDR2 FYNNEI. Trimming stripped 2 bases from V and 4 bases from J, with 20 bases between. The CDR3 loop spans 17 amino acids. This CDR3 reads CASSEWGREGRLTEAFF. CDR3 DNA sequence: TGTGCCAGCAGTGAATGGGGTAGGGAGGGGCGCCTCACTGAAGCTTTCTTT.